The present T cell receptor beta chain was sequenced within a study of OX40 agonist ivuxolimab in advanced cancers. This CDR3 region has 15 residues. Trimming shortened V by 0 bases and J by 4 bases, and 9 bases separated the two germline ends. From germline, CDR1 is SGHTA and CDR2 FQGTGA. Measured with immunoSEQ multiplex PCR; TCRdb has only the in-frame clones, and not every one. The top ten clones hold 0.9% to 1.1% of a sample with 50,000 to 65,000 clones, around 85% of them seen once. This clonotype was obtained from an adult with an advanced solid tumor such as melanoma, head and neck, liver or kidney cancer. This specimen was CD4+ or CD8+ T cells sorted from blood, taken in a trial of the OX40 agonist ivuxolimab. The V and J genes are TRBV7-3 and TRBJ2-2, with D tentatively TRBD1 (6 bases). The CDR3, as DNA: TGTGCCAGCAGCTTAACAGGGGGTGGCACCGGGGAGCTGTTTTTT. Protein sequence: CASSLTGGGTGELFF.